This T cell receptor beta chain was profiled in a study of blood T cell repertoires in COVID-19. Overall study context: From the United States, Italy and Spain came samples of acute and convalescent COVID-19.

Per the original methods: The assay estimated nucleated cells by amplifying reference gene primers. Sequencing used immunoSEQ multiplex PCR; TCRdb keeps in-frame clones, though not all of them. The D gene and trimming were derived from the DNA, and the V and J assignments and clone size from that table. The data hold about 220,000 clones, with about 79% observed a single time. CDR1 is SNHLY and CDR2 is FYNNEI in the germline V gene. The junction had 6 bases not matched to a gene; V was cut back by 6 bases and J by 5 bases. The CDR3 length is 13 residues. The sample was peripheral blood. The chain couples TRBV2 to TRBJ2-5, with 7 bases fitting TRBD1. This receptor was taken from a man aged 50-60 years with active or convalescent COVID-19. CDR3 amino acids: CASRPTGAETQYF. CDR3 nucleotide sequence: TGTGCCAGCAGGCCAACAGGGGCGGAGACCCAGTACTTC.